Presented here are 2 T cell receptor beta chains from one specimen sequenced in a study of blood T cells in healthy people across ages. Through a sample-barcoded 5' primer and a J-beta primer mix, a second PCR was run for roughly 7 to 12 cycles. One entry per CDR3 protein results from TCRdb running MiXCR on the 5' RACE reads. The sample lists about a million distinct CDR3 sequences; just over 50% were seen once. The source material was blood. Receptors were obtained from a woman in her sixties in good health.

This clonotype turned up a few times. The chain joins TRBV7-2 to TRBJ2-7, with 8 bases that match TRBD1. Germline V CDR1 and CDR2: SGHTA, FQGNSA. The CDR3 is made up of 16 amino acids. V was clipped by 1 base and J by 1 base; unmatched bases: 6. The chain's CDR3 is CASSLGTGPYSYEQYF. The CDR3 DNA reads TGTGCCAGCAGCTTAGGGACAGGGCCTTATTCCTACGAGCAGTACTTC.

The chain joins TRBV9 to TRBJ2-1; 10 nucleotides line up with TRBD1. Germline CDR1 and CDR2: SGDLS and YYNGEE. The CDR3 contains 17 residues. V dropped 3 bases and J dropped 5; count of bases not matched to a gene: 11. The CDR3 nucleotides read TGTGCCAGCAGCGCTAGAACACGGGACAGGGGAGACAATGAGCAGTTCTTC. It translates to CASSARTRDRGDNEQFF.